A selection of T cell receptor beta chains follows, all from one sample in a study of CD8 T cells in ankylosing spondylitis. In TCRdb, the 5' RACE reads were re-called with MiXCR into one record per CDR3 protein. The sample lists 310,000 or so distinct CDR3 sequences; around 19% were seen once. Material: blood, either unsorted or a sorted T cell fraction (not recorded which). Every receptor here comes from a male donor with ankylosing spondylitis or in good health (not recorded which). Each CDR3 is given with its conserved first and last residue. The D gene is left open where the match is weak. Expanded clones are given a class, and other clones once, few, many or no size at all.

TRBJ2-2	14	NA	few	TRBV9	TGTGCCAGCAGCGTAGCGCTGTTCACCGGGGAGCTGTTTTTT	CASSVALFTGELFF
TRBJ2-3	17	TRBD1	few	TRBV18	TGTGCCAGCTCACCACTGGGACAGGGGAGGAGCACAGATACGCAGTATTTT	CASSPLGQGRSTDTQYF
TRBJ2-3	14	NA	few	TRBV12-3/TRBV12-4	TGTGCCAGCAGTTTTGGGGACTTGTCACCTACGCAGTATTTT	CASSFGDLSPTQYF
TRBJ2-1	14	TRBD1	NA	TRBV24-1	TGTGCCACCGAACCGGGACAGGGGGCAGGTGAGCAGTTCTTC	CATEPGQGAGEQFF
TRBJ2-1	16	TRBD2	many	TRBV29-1	TGCAGCGTTTCAGGCCCGGGGACTAGGGGTCTGGATGAGCAGTTCTTC	CSVSGPGTRGLDEQFF
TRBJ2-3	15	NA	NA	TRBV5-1	TGCGCCAGCAGCTTGATTGGCCTTGACACAGATACGCAGTATTTT	CASSLIGLDTDTQYF
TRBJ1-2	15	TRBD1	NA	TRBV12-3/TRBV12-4	TGTGCCAGCAGACATTCCACAGGGGAGGGGGGTGGCTACACCTTC	CASRHSTGEGGGYTF
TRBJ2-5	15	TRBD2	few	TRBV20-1	TGCAGTGCCACCGGACTAGCGGGGAACCAAGAGACCCAGTACTTC	CSATGLAGNQETQYF
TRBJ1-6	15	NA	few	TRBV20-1	TGCAGTGCTAGATCTCGCCGGTCGGGGGATTCACCCCTCCACTTT	CSARSRRSGDSPLHF
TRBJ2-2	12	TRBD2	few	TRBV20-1	TGCAGTGCTCGACTAGCGGGGGGGGAGCTGTTTTTT	CSARLAGGELFF
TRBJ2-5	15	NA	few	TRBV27	TGTGCCAGCAGTTTATCGGTGGGTTACCAAGAGACCCAGTACTTC	CASSLSVGYQETQYF
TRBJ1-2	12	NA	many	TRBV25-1	TGTGCCAGCAGTTTGGGGGATAGGGGCTACACCTTC	CASSLGDRGYTF
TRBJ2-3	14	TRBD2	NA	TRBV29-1	TGCAGCGTTCAAACTAGCGGGCAGTCAGATACGCAGTATTTT	CSVQTSGQSDTQYF
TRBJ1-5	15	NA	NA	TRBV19	TGTGCCAGTAGTATAACCCACGGGCCGAATCAGCCCCAGCATTTT	CASSITHGPNQPQHF
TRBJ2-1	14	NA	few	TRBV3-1	TGTGCCAGCAGCCAAGATATATTGTACAATGAGCAGTTCTTC	CASSQDILYNEQFF
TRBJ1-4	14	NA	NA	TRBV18	TGTGCCAGCTCACTCAACGGACGAGGAGAAAAACTGTTTTTT	CASSLNGRGEKLFF
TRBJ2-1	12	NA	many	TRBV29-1	TGCAGCGTTGAAGATATCGGCGCTGAGCAGTTCTTC	CSVEDIGAEQFF
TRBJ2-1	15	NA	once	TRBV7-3	TGTGCCAGCAGCTTAATGCCGAGCTCCTACAATGAGCAGTTCTTC	CASSLMPSSYNEQFF
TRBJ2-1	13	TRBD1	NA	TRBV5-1	TGCGCCAGCAGCTCTATAGGACAGGGCGGTTGCTTCTTC	CASSSIGQGGCFF
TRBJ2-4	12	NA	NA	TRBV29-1	TGCAGCGGCAGGGTAGCCAAAAACATTCAGTACTTC	CSGRVAKNIQYF
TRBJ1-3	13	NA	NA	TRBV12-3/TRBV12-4	TGTGCCAGCAGTTGGGGGTATGGAAACACCATATATTTT	CASSWGYGNTIYF
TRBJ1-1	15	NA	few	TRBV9	TGTGCCAGCAGGGACCAGGGACGATGGAACACTGAAGCTTTCTTT	CASRDQGRWNTEAFF
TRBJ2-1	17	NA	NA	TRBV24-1	TGTGCCACCAGTGATCGAACACAGGGGGGGTACTACAATGAGCAGTTCTTC	CATSDRTQGGYYNEQFF
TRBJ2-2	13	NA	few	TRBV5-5	TGTGCCAGCAGCTTGGTGGCCACCGGGGAGCTGTTTTTT	CASSLVATGELFF
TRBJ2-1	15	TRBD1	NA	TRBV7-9	TGTGCCAGCAGCGCCAGGGGGCGAATTGACTATGAGCAGTTCTTC	CASSARGRIDYEQFF
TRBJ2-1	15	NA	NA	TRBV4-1	TGCGCCAGCAGCCAAGAGGCTAGCGACTACAATGCGCAGTTCTTC	CASSQEASDYNAQFF
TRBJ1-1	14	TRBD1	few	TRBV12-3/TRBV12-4	TGTGCCAGCAGTATGGACAGGGGTGACACTGAAGCTTTCTTT	CASSMDRGDTEAFF
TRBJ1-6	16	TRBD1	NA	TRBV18	TGTGCCAGCTCACCCATCGGGACAGCGAACAATTCACCCCTCCACTTT	CASSPIGTANNSPLHF
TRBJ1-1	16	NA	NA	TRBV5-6	TGTGCCAGCAGCTTGGCAGACCTGATCATGAACACTGAAGCTTTCTTT	CASSLADLIMNTEAFF
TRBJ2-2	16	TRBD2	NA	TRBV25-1	TGTGCCAGCAGTGATCTTGGTAGCGGGAGCACCGGGGAGCTGTTTTTT	CASSDLGSGSTGELFF
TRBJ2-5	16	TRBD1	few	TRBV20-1	TGCAGTGCACAACCCTGGCTACCCCAGGGGGAGGAGACCCAGTACTTC	CSAQPWLPQGEETQYF
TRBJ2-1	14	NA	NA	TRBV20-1	TGCAGTGCTAGGGGGCGGGTGGGGTACAATGAGCAGTTCTTC	CSARGRVGYNEQFF
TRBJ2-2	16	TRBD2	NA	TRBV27	TGTGCCAGCAGTTTAGCGGGGGGCGCTTTCACCGGGGAGCTGTTTTTT	CASSLAGGAFTGELFF
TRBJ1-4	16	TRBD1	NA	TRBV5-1	TGCGCCAGCAGCTTGGAGTCCGGGACAGGGGGCGAAAAACTGTTTTTT	CASSLESGTGGEKLFF
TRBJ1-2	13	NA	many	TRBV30	TGTGCCTGGAGCGTGGACGAGAACTATGGCTACACCTTC	CAWSVDENYGYTF
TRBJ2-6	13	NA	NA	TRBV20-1	TGCAGTGCTATAAACTCTGGGGCCAACGTCCTGACTTTC	CSAINSGANVLTF
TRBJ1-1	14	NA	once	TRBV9	TGTGCCAGCAGCGTAGGGACAGATAACTTTGGGGCTTTCTTT	CASSVGTDNFGAFF
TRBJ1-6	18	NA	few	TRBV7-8	TGTGCCAGCAGCACTAGTCCCCCTGGCCAAGCGCCCAATTCACCCCTCCACTTT	CASSTSPPGQAPNSPLHF
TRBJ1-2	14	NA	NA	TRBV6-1	TGTGCCAGCAGTCGACAGGACTCTAACTATGGCTACACCTTC	CASSRQDSNYGYTF
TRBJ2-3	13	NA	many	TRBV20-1	TGCAGTGGTCACCATGCCGGCACAGATACGCAGTATTTT	CSGHHAGTDTQYF
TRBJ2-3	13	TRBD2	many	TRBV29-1	TGCAGCGCGAGCGGGGGGCTCACAGATACGCAGTATTTT	CSASGGLTDTQYF
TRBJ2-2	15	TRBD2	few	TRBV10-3	TGTGCCATCAGTGCAGAGCGGGAGGGCCTCGGGGAGCTGTTTTTT	CAISAEREGLGELFF
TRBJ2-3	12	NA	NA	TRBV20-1	TGCAGTGAGGGTAGGGGCACAGATACGCAGTATTTT	CSEGRGTDTQYF
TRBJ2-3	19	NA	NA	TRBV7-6	TGTGCCAGCAGCCATAATATCCCCGGAGTGGGGGCGGGCACAGATACGCAGTATTTT	CASSHNIPGVGAGTDTQYF
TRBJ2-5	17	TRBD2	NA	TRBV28	TGTGCCAGCAGTCTAGGTGGACTAGCGGGACTACAAGAGACCCAGTACTTC	CASSLGGLAGLQETQYF
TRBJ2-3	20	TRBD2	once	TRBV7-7	TGTGCTAGCAGCTTAGTGCTTCGAGCGGGGGGGCTCTCGGGCACAGATACGCAGTATTTT	CASSLVLRAGGLSGTDTQYF
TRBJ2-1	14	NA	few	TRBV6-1	TGTGCCAGCAGACAGTTAGGCTCCTACAATGAGCAGTTCTTC	CASRQLGSYNEQFF
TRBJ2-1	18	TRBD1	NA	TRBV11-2	TGTGCCAGCAGCCAATTCTTTTCCGGGACAGACAAATACAATGAGCAGTTCTTC	CASSQFFSGTDKYNEQFF
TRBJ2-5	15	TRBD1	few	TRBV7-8	TGTGCCAGCAGCTTCCGACAGGGGGCGCGGGAGACCCAGTACTTC	CASSFRQGARETQYF
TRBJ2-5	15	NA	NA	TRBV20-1	TGCAGTGCTAAAGATCTAGCGCTGTTCCAAGAGACCCAGTACTTC	CSAKDLALFQETQYF
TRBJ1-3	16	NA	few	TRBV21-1	TGTGCCAGCAGCAAAGCAACAGCCCCCTCTGGAAACACCATATATTTT	CASSKATAPSGNTIYF